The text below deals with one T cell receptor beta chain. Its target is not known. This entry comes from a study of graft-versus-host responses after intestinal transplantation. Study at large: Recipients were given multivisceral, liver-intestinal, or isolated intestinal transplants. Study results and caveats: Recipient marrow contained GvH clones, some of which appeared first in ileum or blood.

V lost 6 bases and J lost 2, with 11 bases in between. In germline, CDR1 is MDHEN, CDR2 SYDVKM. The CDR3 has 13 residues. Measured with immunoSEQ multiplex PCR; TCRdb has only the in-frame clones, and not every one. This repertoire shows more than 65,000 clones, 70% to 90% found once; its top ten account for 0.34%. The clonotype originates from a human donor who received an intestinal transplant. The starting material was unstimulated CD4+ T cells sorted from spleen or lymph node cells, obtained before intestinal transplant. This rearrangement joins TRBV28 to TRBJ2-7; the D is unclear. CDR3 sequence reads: CASSSLGPYEQYF. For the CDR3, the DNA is TGTGCCAGCAGCTCCCTAGGTCCCTACGAGCAGTACTTC.